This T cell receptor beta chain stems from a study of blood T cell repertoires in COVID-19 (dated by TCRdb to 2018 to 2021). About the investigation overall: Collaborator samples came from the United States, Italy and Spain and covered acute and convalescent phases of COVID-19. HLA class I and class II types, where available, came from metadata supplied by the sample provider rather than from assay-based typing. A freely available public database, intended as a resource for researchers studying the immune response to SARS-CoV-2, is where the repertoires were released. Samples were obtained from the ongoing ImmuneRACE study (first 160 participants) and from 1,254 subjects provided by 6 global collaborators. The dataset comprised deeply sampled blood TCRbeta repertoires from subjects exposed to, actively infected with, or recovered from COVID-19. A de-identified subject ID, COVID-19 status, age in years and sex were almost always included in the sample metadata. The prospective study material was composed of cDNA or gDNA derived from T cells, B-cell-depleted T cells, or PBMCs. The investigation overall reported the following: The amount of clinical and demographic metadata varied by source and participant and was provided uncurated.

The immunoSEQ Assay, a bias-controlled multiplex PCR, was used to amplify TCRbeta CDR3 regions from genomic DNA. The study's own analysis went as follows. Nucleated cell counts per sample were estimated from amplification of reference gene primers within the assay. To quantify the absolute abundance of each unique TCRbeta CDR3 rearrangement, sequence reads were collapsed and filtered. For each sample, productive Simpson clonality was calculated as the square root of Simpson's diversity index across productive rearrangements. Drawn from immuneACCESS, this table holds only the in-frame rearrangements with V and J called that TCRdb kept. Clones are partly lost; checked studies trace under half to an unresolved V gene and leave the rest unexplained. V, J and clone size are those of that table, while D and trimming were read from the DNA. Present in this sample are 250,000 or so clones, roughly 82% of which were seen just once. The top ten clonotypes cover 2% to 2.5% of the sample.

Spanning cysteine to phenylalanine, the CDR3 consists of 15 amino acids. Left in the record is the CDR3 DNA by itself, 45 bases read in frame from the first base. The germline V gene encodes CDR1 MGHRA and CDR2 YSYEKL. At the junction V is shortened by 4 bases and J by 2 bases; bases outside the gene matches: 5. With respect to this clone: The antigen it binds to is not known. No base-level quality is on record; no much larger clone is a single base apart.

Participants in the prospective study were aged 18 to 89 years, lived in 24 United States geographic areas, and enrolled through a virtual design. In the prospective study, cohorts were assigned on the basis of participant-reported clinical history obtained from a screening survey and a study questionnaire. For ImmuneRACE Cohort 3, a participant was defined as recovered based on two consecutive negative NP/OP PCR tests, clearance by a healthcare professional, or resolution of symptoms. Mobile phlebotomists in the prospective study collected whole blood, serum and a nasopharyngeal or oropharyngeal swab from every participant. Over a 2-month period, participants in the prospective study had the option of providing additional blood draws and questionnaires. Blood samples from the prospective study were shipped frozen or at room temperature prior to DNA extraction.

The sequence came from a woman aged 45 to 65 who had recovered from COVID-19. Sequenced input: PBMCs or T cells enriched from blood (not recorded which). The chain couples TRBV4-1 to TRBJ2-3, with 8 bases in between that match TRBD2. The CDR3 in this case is CASSLGGLVTDTQYF. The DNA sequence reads TGCGCCAGCAGCCTGGGGGGACTAGTCACAGATACGCAGTATTTT.